This passage covers 6 T cell receptor beta chains from one sample sequenced in a study of OX40 agonist ivuxolimab in advanced cancers. Using immunoSEQ multiplex PCR, the repertoire was profiled, and TCRdb retains in-frame clones only, with some absent. In the table there are 15,000 to 20,000 clones, around 79% of which are singletons. Here the sequenced sample was CD4+ or CD8+ T cells sorted from blood, taken in a trial of the OX40 agonist ivuxolimab. The receptors were sampled from an adult with an advanced solid tumor such as melanoma, head and neck, liver or kidney cancer.

Concerning this clone itself: Compared with germline, one end of the junction differs, possibly owing to a read error. V usage is TRBV5-3 and J usage is TRBJ2-7; the D gene is possibly TRBD2 (6 bases). TRBV5-3 is an ORF, and what it does is uncertain. The CDR3 spans 14 residues. CDR3 sequence reads: CASSLALASNEQYF. In DNA, the CDR3 is TGTGCCAGCAGCTTGGCCCTAGCGAGTAACGAGCAGTACTTC.

This clone was seen more than once but under ten times. The chain carries TRBV5-1 and TRBJ2-6, with D hard to call. Trimming removed 4 bases from V and 0 bases from J, with 11 bases in between. The CDR3 spans 16 residues. Germline CDR1 reads SGHRS; CDR2 reads YFSETQ. The CDR3 spells CASSPDPYSGANVLTF. The CDR3 DNA reads TGCGCCAGCAGCCCAGACCCCTACTCTGGGGCCAACGTCCTGACTTTC.

J is TRBJ2-1 and V is TRBV11-2, with D perhaps matching TRBD2 (5 bases). V was shortened by 2 bases and J by 6 bases, with 17 bases between the two germline ends. This CDR3 region has 16 residues. Germline V gives CDR1 SGHAT, CDR2 FQNNGV. The CDR3 sequence is CASSLKLGSRGNEQFF. Written as DNA, the CDR3 is TGTGCCAGCAGCTTAAAGTTGGGGTCACGGGGCAATGAGCAGTTCTTC.

This clone has a handful of counts. The chain uses TRBV25-1 and TRBJ2-1; the D gene could be TRBD1 or TRBD2 (5 bases each). Trimming took 3 bases from V and 7 from J, leaving 13 bases between them. The CDR3 is 14 residues long. Per germline, CDR1 MGHDK and CDR2 SYGVNS. The CDR3 sequence: CASSEGVEGNEQFF. Written as DNA, the CDR3 is TGTGCCAGCAGTGAGGGAGTAGAGGGGAATGAGCAGTTCTTC.

This sequence joins TRBV27 and TRBJ1-4, with 9 bases lining up with TRBD1. Germline CDR1 MNHEY, CDR2 SMNVEV (reference sequence). The CDR3 extends over 15 amino acids. The ends lost 6 bases at V and 8 bases at J; junction bases unmatched: 10. CDR3 residues: CASSPVGQGTEKLFF. Here the CDR3 DNA reads TGTGCCAGCAGCCCCGTCGGACAGGGGACAGAAAAACTGTTTTTT. Using reference TRBV27 and TRBJ1-4 for the parts outside the CDR3, the full variable domain is EAQVTQNPRYLITVTGKKLTVTCSQNMNHEYMSWYRQDPGLGLRQIYYSMNVEVTDKGDVPEGYKVSRKEKRNFPLILESPSPNQTSLYFCASSPVGQGTEKLFFGSGTQLSVL.

This rearrangement joins TRBV7-8 to TRBJ1-6; a weak D match, TRBD1 (5 bases). CDR3 length: 15 residues. Germline V CDR1 and CDR2: SGHVS, FQNEAQ. V was shortened by 5 bases and J by 7 bases, with 15 bases between the two germline ends. The DNA of the CDR3 is TGTGCCAGCAGCCTTGACAGCATTGAGAATTCACCCCTCCACTTT. It yields the protein CASSLDSIENSPLHF. Full variable domain (missing parts from reference TRBV7-8 and TRBJ1-6): GAGVSQSPRYKVAKRGQDVALRCDPISGHVSLFWYQQALGQGPEFLTYFQNEAQLDKSGLPSDRFFAERPEGSVSTLKIQRTQQEDSAVYLCASSLDSIENSPLHFGNGTRLTVT.